The table lists the clone carrying this T cell receptor beta chain with many counts. The antigen remains undetermined. This specimen comes from a study of neurological immune-mediated disorders. Study-wide points: HTLV-1-associated myelopathy had the most TCR clonal expansion, and multiple sclerosis had the least, less than healthy controls. Sharing of CDR3 amino acid sequences among expanded clones across subjects was absent, suggesting private repertoires in all groups.

This CDR3 spans 11 amino acids. In germline, CDR1 is SNHLY, CDR2 FYNNEI. Trimming left V 4 bases short and J 6 bases short, with 6 bases between. The cDNA was generated through 5'RACE incorporating 10-nucleotide random UMIs. From the 5' RACE reads, TCRdb called clonotypes with MiXCR, one entry per CDR3 protein. Among approximately 82,000 distinct CDR3 sequences listed, about 13% were seen once. The time point is: longitudinal time-point 2. A total of 2 million PBMCs stored at -80 degrees C provided the unsorted libraries. This TCR came from a female donor with HTLV-1-associated myelopathy (HAM/TSP). This chain links TRBV2 with TRBJ1-2; D unresolved. Sequencing input: PBMCs. CDR3 amino acids: CASSVYDGYTF. The CDR3 nucleotides are TGTGCCAGCAGTGTTTACGATGGCTACACCTTC. Filled out from reference TRBV2 and TRBJ1-2, the complete variable domain reads EPEVTQTPSHQVTQMGQEVILRCVPISNHLYFYWYRQILGQKVEFLVSFYNNEISEKSEIFDDQFSVERPDGSNFTLKIRSTKLEDSAMYFCASSVYDGYTFGSGTRLTVV.